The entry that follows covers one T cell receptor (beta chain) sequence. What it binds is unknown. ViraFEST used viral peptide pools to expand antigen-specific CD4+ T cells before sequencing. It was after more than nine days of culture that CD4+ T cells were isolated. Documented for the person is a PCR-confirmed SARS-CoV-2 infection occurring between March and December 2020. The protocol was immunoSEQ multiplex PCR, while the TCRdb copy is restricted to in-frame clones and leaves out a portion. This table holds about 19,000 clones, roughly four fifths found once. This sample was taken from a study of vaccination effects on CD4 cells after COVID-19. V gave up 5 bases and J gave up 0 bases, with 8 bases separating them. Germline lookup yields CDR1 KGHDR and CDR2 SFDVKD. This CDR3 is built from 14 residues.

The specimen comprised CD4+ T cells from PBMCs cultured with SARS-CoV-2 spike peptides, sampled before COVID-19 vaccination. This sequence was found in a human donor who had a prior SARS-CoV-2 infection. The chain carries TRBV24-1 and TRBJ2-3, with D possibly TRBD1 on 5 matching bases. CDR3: CATSGQRSTDTQYF. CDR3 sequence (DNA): TGTGCCACCAGTGGACAGCGTAGCACAGATACGCAGTATTTT.